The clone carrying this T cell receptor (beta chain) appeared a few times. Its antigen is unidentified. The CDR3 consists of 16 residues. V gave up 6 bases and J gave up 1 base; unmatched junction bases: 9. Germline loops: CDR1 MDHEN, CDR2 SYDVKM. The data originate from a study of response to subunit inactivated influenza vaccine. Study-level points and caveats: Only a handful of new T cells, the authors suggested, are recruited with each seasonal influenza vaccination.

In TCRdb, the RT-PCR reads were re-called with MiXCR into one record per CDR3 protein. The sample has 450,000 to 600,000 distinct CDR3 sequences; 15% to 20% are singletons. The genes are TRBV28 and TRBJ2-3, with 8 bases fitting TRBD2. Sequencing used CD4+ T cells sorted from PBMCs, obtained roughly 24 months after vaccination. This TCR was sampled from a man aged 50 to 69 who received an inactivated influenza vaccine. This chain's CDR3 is CASSVPRGDGTDTQYF. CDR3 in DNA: TGTGCCAGCAGCGTACCGCGGGGGGACGGCACAGATACGCAGTATTTT.